This T cell receptor (beta chain) was captured by sequencing in a study of control samples from healthy donors and cancer patients. Assay: immunoSEQ multiplex PCR; the TCRdb copy retains only in-frame clones and omits some. The sample consists of about 120,000 clones, around 88% of them appearing once. Germline V gene data show CDR1 as MNHEY and CDR2 as SVGEGT. CDR3 length equals 13 residues. Trimming removed 6 bases at V and 4 bases at J, with 12 bases between. The sample taken for sequencing was blood. V is TRBV6-2 or TRBV6-3 and J is TRBJ1-1; D gene unclear. This clonotype was obtained from a middle-aged man in good health. The CDR3 DNA sequence: TGTGCCAGCAGCCACCACCCCGGCACTGAAGCTTTCTTT. Protein sequence: CASSHHPGTEAFF.